A selection of T cell receptor beta chains follows, all from one sample in a study of shared clonotypes between healthy human individuals. Generated by immunoSEQ multiplex PCR, the TCRdb table keeps only in-frame clones and is missing some. The sample comprises around 1,900,000 clones, about 93% of which are singletons, and more than 1.5% rests with the top ten. Sequenced sample: naive CD8+ T cells from PBMCs. The receptor source for this set is a man aged 18 to 35 in good health. Some clones in this sample may be carry-over from other donors' samples. Each CDR3 is given without its conserved first and last residue.

>TRBV6-5|TRBJ2-1|13
ASSTGQGSYNEQF
>TRBV5-4|TRBJ1-1|13
ASSLEQGFNTEAF
>TRBV7-9|TRBJ1-3|16
ASSAPLPATASGNTIY
>TRBV7-7|TRBJ1-1|16
ASSLNTGAAIVGTEAF
>TRBV28|TRBJ2-7|12
ASSLVGPTYEQY
>TRBV6-6|TRBJ1-1|9
ASSRYTEAF
>TRBV5-5|TRBJ1-1|13
ASSFEGRRNTEAF
>TRBV5-1|TRBJ2-1|14
ASSLLLNGRSNEQF
>TRBV27|TRBJ1-1|15
ASRSIQGALMGTEAF
>TRBV6-5|TRBJ2-7|13
ASSYFVGGGDEQY
>TRBV28|TRBJ2-7|13
ASSIAGTGDNEQY
>TRBV14|TRBJ2-3|11
ASSQHTTDTQY
>TRBV27|TRBJ1-5|11
ASSPGRNQPQH
>TRBV5-5|TRBJ1-5|11
ASSPSGHQPQH
>TRBV6-6|TRBJ1-1|13
ASSLERDKSTEAF
>TRBV10-3|TRBJ2-7|19
AISGFTPGLAGAEAGYEQY
>TRBV4-2|TRBJ2-7|13
ASSQVDRETYEQY
>TRBV28|TRBJ1-5|13
ASSPRGVSNQPQH
>TRBV25-1|TRBJ2-3|11
ASSEQSTDTQY
>TRBV29-1|TRBJ2-1|15
SVFKVSGQSSYNEQF
>TRBV2|TRBJ2-7|10
ASTGGGYEQY
>TRBV4-1|TRBJ2-1|15
ASSQGRGLAEGVGQF
>TRBV11-2|TRBJ2-7|13
ASSSREGPAHEQY
>TRBV7-9|TRBJ2-7|12
ASSLAGQGYEQY
>TRBV10-2|TRBJ2-1|13
ASSEMTSGNYEQF
>TRBV27|TRBJ2-3|13
ASSSQLADTDTQY
>TRBV9|TRBJ2-1|12
ASSVGGRGDEQF
>TRBV7-2|TRBJ2-5|15
ASSLRRAGFEQETQY
>TRBV27|TRBJ2-5|11
ASSPRGPETQY
>TRBV27|TRBJ2-3|14
ASNRGRRSSTDTQY